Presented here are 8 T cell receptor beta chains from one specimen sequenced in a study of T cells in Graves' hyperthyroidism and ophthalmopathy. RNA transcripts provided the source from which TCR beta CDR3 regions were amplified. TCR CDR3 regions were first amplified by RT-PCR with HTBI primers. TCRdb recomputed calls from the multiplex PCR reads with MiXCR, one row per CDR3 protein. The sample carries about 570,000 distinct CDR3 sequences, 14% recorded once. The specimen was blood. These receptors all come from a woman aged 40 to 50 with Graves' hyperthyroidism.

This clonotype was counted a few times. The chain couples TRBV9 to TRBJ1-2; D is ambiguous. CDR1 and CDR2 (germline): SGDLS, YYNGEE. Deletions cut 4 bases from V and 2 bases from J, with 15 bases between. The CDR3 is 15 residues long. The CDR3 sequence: CASSPGLSPNYGYTF. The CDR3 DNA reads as TGTGCCAGCAGCCCAGGCCTCTCCCCCAACTATGGCTACACCTTC. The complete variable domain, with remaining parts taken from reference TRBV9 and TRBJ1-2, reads DSGVTQTPKHLITATGQRVTLRCSPRSGDLSVYWYQQSLDQGLQFLIQYYNGEERAKGNILERFSAQQFPDLHSELNLSSLELGDSALYFCASSPGLSPNYGYTFGSGTRLTVV.

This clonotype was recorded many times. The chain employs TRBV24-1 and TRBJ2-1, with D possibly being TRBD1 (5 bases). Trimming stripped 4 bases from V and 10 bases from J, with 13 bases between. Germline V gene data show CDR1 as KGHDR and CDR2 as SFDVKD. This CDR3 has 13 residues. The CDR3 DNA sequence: TGTGCCACCAGTGACCCAGCCCCAGGGGAGCAGTTCTTC. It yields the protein CATSDPAPGEQFF.

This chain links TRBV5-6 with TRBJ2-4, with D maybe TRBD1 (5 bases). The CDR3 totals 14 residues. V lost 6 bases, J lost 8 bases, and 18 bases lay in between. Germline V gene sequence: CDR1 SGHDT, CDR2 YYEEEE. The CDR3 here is CASTVWQGRDIQYF. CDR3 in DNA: TGTGCCAGCACGGTTTGGCAGGGTAGAGACATTCAGTACTTC.

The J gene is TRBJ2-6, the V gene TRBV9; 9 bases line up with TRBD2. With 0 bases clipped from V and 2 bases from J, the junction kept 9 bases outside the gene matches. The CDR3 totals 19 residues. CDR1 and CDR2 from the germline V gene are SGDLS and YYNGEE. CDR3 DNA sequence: TGTGCCAGCAGCGTAGCGCGCTCAGCGGGAGGCCCTGGGGCCAACGTCCTGACTTTC. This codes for CASSVARSAGGPGANVLTF.

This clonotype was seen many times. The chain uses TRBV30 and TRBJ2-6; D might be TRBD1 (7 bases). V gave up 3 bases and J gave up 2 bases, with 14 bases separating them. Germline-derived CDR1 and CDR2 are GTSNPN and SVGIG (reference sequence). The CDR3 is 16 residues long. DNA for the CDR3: TGTGCCTGGAGCTATGGGGGGACAGCTGGGGCCAACGTCCTGACTTTC. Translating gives CAWSYGGTAGANVLTF. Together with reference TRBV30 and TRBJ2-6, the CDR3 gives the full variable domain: SQTIHQWPATLVQPVGSPLSLECTVEGTSNPNLYWYRQAAGRGLQLLFYSVGIGQISSEVPQNLSASRPQDRQFILSSKKLLLSDSGFYLCAWSYGGTAGANVLTFGAGSRLTVL.

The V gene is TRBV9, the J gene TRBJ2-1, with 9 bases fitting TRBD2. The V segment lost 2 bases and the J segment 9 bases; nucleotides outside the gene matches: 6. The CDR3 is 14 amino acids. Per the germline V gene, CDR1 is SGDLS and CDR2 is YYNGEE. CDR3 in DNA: TGTGCCAGCAGCGTCCTTAGCGGGAGAACTGAGCAGTTCTTC. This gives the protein CASSVLSGRTEQFF. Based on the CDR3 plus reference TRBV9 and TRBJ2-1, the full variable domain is DSGVTQTPKHLITATGQRVTLRCSPRSGDLSVYWYQQSLDQGLQFLIQYYNGEERAKGNILERFSAQQFPDLHSELNLSSLELGDSALYFCASSVLSGRTEQFFGPGTRLTVL.

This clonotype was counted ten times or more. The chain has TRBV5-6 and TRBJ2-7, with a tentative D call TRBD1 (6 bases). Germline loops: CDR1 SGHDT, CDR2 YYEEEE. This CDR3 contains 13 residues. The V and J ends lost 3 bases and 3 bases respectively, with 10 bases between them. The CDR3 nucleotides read TGTGCCAGCAGCTCAAGGACAGTCTACGAGCAGTACTTC. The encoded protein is CASSSRTVYEQYF. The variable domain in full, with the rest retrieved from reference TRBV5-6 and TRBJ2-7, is DAGVTQSPTHLIKTRGQQVTLRCSPKSGHDTVSWYQQALGQGPQFIFQYYEEEERQRGNFPDRFSGHQFPNYSSELNVNALLLGDSALYLCASSSRTVYEQYFGPGTRLTVT.

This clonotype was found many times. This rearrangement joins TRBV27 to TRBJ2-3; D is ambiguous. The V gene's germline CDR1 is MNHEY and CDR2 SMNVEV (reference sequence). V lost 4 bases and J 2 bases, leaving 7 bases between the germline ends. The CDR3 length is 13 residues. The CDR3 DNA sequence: TGTGCCAGCAGTTCCCCCCCCACAGATACGCAGTATTTT. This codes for CASSSPPTDTQYF.